What follows are 25 T cell receptor beta chains derived from one specimen sequenced in a study of a mutant IDH1 vaccine in newly diagnosed glioma. Indicated time point: baseline, week 1 (first vaccination visit). Regarding treatment: pre-vaccination baseline after standard-of-care therapy. Sequencing was performed with immunoSEQ multiplex PCR; in TCRdb, only in-frame clones are kept and a portion is missing. The repertoire consists of tens of thousands of clones, with less than 90% occurring once and the leading ten covering about 4.9%. Here the sequenced sample was PBMCs, taken from a glioma patient treated with radiotherapy, temozolomide or both. These TCRs come from a woman between 40 and 50 years old with glioma.

The V and J genes are TRBV6-1 and TRBJ1-2; the D gene is possibly TRBD1 (5 bases). CDR3 length: 13 residues. Trimming removed 11 bases at V and 4 bases at J, with 17 bases between. Per germline, CDR1 MNHNS and CDR2 SASEGT. CDR3 residues: CAGTSQAPYGYTF. The CDR3 nucleotides read TGTGCCGGCACCTCACAGGCCCCCTATGGCTACACCTTC.

The chain employs TRBV2 and TRBJ2-7; 11 nucleotides match TRBD2. Per germline, CDR1 SNHLY and CDR2 FYNNEI. The CDR3 extends over 16 amino acids. V lost 7 bases, J lost 3 bases, and 11 bases stayed unmatched. This chain's CDR3 is CASKPGLAVPHYEQYF. In DNA form, the CDR3 reads TGTGCCAGCAAGCCGGGACTAGCGGTTCCCCACTACGAGCAGTACTTC. Full variable domain (missing parts from reference TRBV2 and TRBJ2-7): EPEVTQTPSHQVTQMGQEVILRCVPISNHLYFYWYRQILGQKVEFLVSFYNNEISEKSEIFDDQFSVERPDGSNFTLKIRSTKLEDSAMYFCASKPGLAVPHYEQYFGPGTRLTVT.

The chain employs TRBV5-8 and TRBJ1-5; D gene unclear. Between the trimmed V and J ends, which lost 6 bases and 4 bases, there was a span of 20 bases. CDR1 is SGHTS, CDR2 YDEGEE, per germline. This CDR3 has 16 amino acids. The chain's CDR3 is CASNKDLDGANQPQHF. The CDR3 DNA is TGTGCCAGCAACAAGGACCTGGACGGAGCTAATCAGCCCCAGCATTTT. The variable domain in full, completed from reference TRBV5-8 and TRBJ1-5, reads EAGVTQSPTHLIKTRGQQATLRCSPISGHTSVYWYQQALGLGLQFLLWYDEGEERNRGNFPPRFSGRQFPNYSSELNVNALELEDSALYLCASNKDLDGANQPQHFGDGTRLSIL.

The chain couples TRBV19 to TRBJ1-1, with D uncertain. This CDR3 region has 18 residues. Germline-derived CDR1 and CDR2 are LNHDA and SQIVND (reference sequence). V dropped 3 bases and J dropped 3 bases, with 23 bases sitting between them. The CDR3 reads CASSILWRAPYRDTEAFF. CDR3 nucleotide sequence: TGTGCCAGTAGTATTCTTTGGCGGGCTCCATATCGGGACACTGAAGCTTTCTTT.

This chain links TRBV6-5 with TRBJ2-1, with TRBD2 identical over 7 bases. This CDR3 has 14 amino acids. Trimming took 6 bases from V and 2 from J; bases not matched to a gene: 4. The germline CDR1 and CDR2 sequences are MNHEY and SVGAGI. The CDR3 DNA follows: TGTGCCAGCAGCCTTGGACTAGCCTACAATGAGCAGTTCTTC. Translation gives CASSLGLAYNEQFF.

CDR3 sequence (DNA): TGTGCCTGGAGTGTACGAGTTACAGATACGCAGTATTTT. Its protein product is CAWSVRVTDTQYF. The chain is built from TRBV30 and TRBJ2-3; D ambiguous. V lost 0 bases and J lost 3, with 7 bases in between. CDR3 length: 13 amino acids. The germline gives CDR1 GTSNPN, CDR2 SVGIG (reference sequence).

This clone has a single count. The gene calls are TRBV7-9 and TRBJ2-3, with D perhaps matching TRBD1 (7 bases). V lost 4 bases and J 2 bases, leaving 22 bases between the germline ends. There are 18 residues in the CDR3. In germline, CDR1 is SEHNR, CDR2 FQNEAQ (reference sequence). The CDR3 is CASSSQISGDRVTDTQYF. The CDR3 coding sequence is TGTGCCAGCAGCTCACAAATATCGGGGGACAGAGTCACAGATACGCAGTATTTT. Supplemented by reference TRBV7-9 and TRBJ2-3, the full variable domain reads DTGVSQNPRHKITKRGQNVTFRCDPISEHNRLYWYRQTLGQGPEFLTYFQNEAQLEKSRLLSDRFSAERPKGSFSTLEIQRTEQGDSAMYLCASSSQISGDRVTDTQYFGPGTRLTVL.

The V gene is TRBV11-2, the J gene TRBJ2-5; a possible D gene is TRBD1 (5 bases). This CDR3 comprises 13 residues. V lost 5 bases to trimming and J lost 2 bases, with 9 bases between them. The germline V gene has CDR1 SGHAT and CDR2 FQNNGV. The chain's CDR3 is CASSRQLQETQYF. The CDR3 DNA sequence: TGTGCCAGCAGCCGACAGTTACAAGAGACCCAGTACTTC.

J is TRBJ2-3 and V is TRBV6-5; D is unclear. There are 11 residues in the CDR3. The V and J ends lost 0 bases and 6 bases respectively, with 1 base between them. Germline CDR1 is MNHEY and CDR2 is SVGAGI. CDR3 nucleotides: TGTGCCAGCAGTTACTCCGATACGCAGTATTTT. It is translated as CASSYSDTQYF.

The rearrangement links TRBV10-3 to TRBJ1-1; no clear D gene. This CDR3 has 13 amino acids. The V gene's germline CDR1 is ENHRY and CDR2 SYGVKD. The ends were cut back, 0 bases at V and 0 bases at J, with 2 bases in the middle. The CDR3 loop reads CAISESVNTEAFF. The CDR3 DNA is TGTGCCATCAGTGAGTCCGTGAACACTGAAGCTTTCTTT.

The rearrangement joins TRBV5-8 to TRBJ1-2; D ambiguous. Deletions cut 6 bases from V and 7 bases from J, with 22 bases between. The CDR3 has 15 amino acids. The germline gives CDR1 SGHTS, CDR2 YDEGEE. The chain's CDR3 is CASTLSPGSVGGYTF. CDR3 nucleotide sequence: TGTGCCAGCACCCTATCTCCGGGGAGCGTTGGTGGCTACACCTTC. The full variable domain, in which reference TRBV5-8 and TRBJ1-2 provide the parts outside the CDR3, is EAGVTQSPTHLIKTRGQQATLRCSPISGHTSVYWYQQALGLGLQFLLWYDEGEERNRGNFPPRFSGRQFPNYSSELNVNALELEDSALYLCASTLSPGSVGGYTFGSGTRLTVV.

The rearrangement joins TRBV27 to TRBJ2-7, with 7 bases aligning to TRBD1. The CDR3 is 14 residues long. V dropped 5 bases and J dropped 2; count of bases not matched to a gene: 6. In germline, CDR1 is MNHEY, CDR2 SMNVEV (reference sequence). The CDR3 sequence is CASSLRQGAYEQYF. The DNA for the CDR3 is TGTGCCAGCAGTCTCAGACAGGGCGCCTACGAGCAGTACTTC.

This CDR3 is CASSLASGYEQYF. The CDR3 DNA is TGTGCCAGCAGCTTGGCCTCAGGCTACGAGCAGTACTTC. The chain uses TRBV5-4 and TRBJ2-7; no clear D gene. CDR1 and CDR2 (germline): SGHNT, YYREEE (reference sequence). The CDR3 is 13 residues long. Trimming took off 0 bases at V and 3 bases at J, with 7 bases between the two ends.

The chain couples TRBV9 to TRBJ2-5; D possibly uses TRBD1 or TRBD2 (6 bases each). Deletions cut 4 bases from V and 5 bases from J, with 9 bases between. CDR3 size: 12 residues. Germline CDR1 SGDLS, CDR2 YYNGEE. The CDR3, as DNA: TGTGCCAGCAGCCGAGGGGGGGAGACCCAGTACTTC. This codes for CASSRGGETQYF.

This clone has a handful of counts. The J gene is TRBJ1-1, the V gene TRBV4-1; a possible D gene is TRBD1 (6 bases). This CDR3 comprises 14 residues. With 0 bases removed from V and 4 bases from J, the gap between germline ends came to 9 bases. Germline CDR1 and CDR2: MGHRA and YSYEKL. The CDR3 reads CASSQEGGGTEAFF. The CDR3 DNA sequence: TGCGCCAGCAGCCAAGAGGGGGGCGGCACTGAAGCTTTCTTT.

The chain combines TRBV6-1 with TRBJ2-5; 12 bases agree with TRBD2. CDR3 length: 15 amino acids. Germline V gives CDR1 MNHNS, CDR2 SASEGT. V shed 6 bases, J shed 2 bases, and the junction held 4 bases outside the gene matches. The CDR3 DNA follows: TGTGCCAGCAGAGGACTAGCGGGACTTCAAGAGACCCAGTACTTC. This translates into CASRGLAGLQETQYF.

This clone was seen a single time. The chain has TRBV5-1 and TRBJ2-5, with 8 bases aligning to TRBD2. The length of the CDR3 is 14 residues. V was clipped by 0 bases and J by 2 bases; unmatched bases: 0. Germline V gives CDR1 SGHRS, CDR2 YFSETQ. CDR3 sequence reads: CASSLGLAQETQYF. The CDR3 coding sequence is TGCGCCAGCAGCTTGGGACTAGCGCAAGAGACCCAGTACTTC.

V and J are TRBV19 and TRBJ2-4; 9 nucleotides line up with TRBD2. The ends lost 4 bases at V and 0 bases at J; junction bases unmatched: 7. Germline values: CDR1 LNHDA, CDR2 SQIVND (reference sequence). The CDR3 extends over 17 amino acids. The CDR3 region is CASSSRGTSLAKNIQYF. As DNA, the CDR3 is TGTGCCAGTAGTAGCCGGGGGACTAGCCTAGCCAAAAACATTCAGTACTTC.

The chain links TRBV7-9 to TRBJ2-1, with 13 bases lining up with TRBD2. V lost 1 base and J lost 3; bases outside the gene matches: 0. CDR3 size: 16 residues. In germline, CDR1 is SEHNR, CDR2 FQNEAQ (reference sequence). CDR3 DNA: TGTGCCAGCAGCTTAGGACTAGCGGGAGGCTACAATGAGCAGTTCTTC. It translates to CASSLGLAGGYNEQFF.

The rearrangement joins TRBV6-4 to TRBJ1-2, with a possible D match to TRBD1 (5 bases). This CDR3 contains 13 residues. V was cut by 5 bases and J by 8 bases, with 15 bases left in between. The germline gives CDR1 MRHNA, CDR2 SNTAGT. The CDR3 nucleotides are TGTGCCAGCAGTCCCGGGACTGGCTGGGGCTACACCTTC. This translates into CASSPGTGWGYTF.

The V and J genes are TRBV4-2 and TRBJ1-5, with D maybe TRBD1 (5 bases). V was clipped by 0 bases and J by 4 bases, with 10 bases between them. CDR1 LGHNA and CDR2 YNFKEQ come from the germline V gene. The CDR3 has 15 amino acids. The CDR3 coding sequence is TGTGCCAGCAGCCAAGAGGGACGGAGAAATCAGCCCCAGCATTTT. This encodes CASSQEGRRNQPQHF.

The chain couples TRBV15 to TRBJ2-5; TRBD1 matches at 10 bases. The CDR3 runs 14 residues. Germline-derived CDR1 and CDR2 are LNHNV and YYDKDF (reference sequence). V lost 3 bases and J lost 2; bases outside the gene matches: 0. The CDR3 DNA is TGTGCCACCAGCAGGGACAGGGGGCAAGAGACCCAGTACTTC. The encoded protein is CATSRDRGQETQYF.

This chain uses TRBV7-2 with TRBJ2-3; no clear D gene. This CDR3 has 14 amino acids. Germline CDR1 and CDR2: SGHTA and FQGNSA. Trimming stripped 4 bases from V and 2 bases from J, with 10 bases between. CDR3 in amino acids: CASSSDGPTDTQYF. In DNA, the CDR3 is TGTGCCAGCAGCTCCGACGGACCCACAGATACGCAGTATTTT.

The chain has TRBV2 and TRBJ1-1, with a weak D call TRBD1 (5 bases). The V and J ends lost 7 bases and 0 bases respectively, with 12 bases between them. This CDR3 spans 14 amino acids. Germline CDR1 and CDR2: SNHLY and FYNNEI. DNA for the CDR3: TGTGCCAGCAAGGTTCAGGGACTGAACACTGAAGCTTTCTTT. It encodes CASKVQGLNTEAFF.

The chain is built from TRBV7-9 and TRBJ1-1; D ambiguous. V was trimmed by 2 bases and J by 2 bases, leaving 0 bases between them. The CDR3 loop spans 11 amino acids. Per the germline V gene, CDR1 is SEHNR and CDR2 is FQNEAQ (reference sequence). This chain's CDR3 is CASSLNTEAFF. DNA of the CDR3: TGTGCCAGCAGCTTAAACACTGAAGCTTTCTTT.